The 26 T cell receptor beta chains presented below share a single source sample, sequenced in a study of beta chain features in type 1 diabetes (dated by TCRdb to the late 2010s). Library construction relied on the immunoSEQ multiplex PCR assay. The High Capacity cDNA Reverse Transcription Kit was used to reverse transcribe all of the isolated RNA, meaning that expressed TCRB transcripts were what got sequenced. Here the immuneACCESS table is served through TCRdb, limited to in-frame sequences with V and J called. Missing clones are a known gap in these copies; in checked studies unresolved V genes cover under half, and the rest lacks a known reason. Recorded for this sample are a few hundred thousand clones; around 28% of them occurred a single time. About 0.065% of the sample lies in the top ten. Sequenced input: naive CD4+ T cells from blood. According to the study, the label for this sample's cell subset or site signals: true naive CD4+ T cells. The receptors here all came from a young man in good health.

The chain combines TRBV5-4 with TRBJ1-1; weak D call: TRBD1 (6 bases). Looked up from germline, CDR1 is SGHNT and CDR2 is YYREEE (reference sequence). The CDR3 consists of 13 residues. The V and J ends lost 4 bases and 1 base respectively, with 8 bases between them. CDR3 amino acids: CASSRTENTEAFF. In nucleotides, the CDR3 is TGTGCCAGCAGCAGGACAGAGAACACTGAAGCTTTCTTT.

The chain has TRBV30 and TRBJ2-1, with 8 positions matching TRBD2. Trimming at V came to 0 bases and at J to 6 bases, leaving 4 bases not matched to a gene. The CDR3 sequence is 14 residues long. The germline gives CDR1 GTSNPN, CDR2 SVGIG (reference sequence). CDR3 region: CAWSVAGVSNEQFF. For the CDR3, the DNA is TGTGCCTGGAGTGTAGCGGGAGTAAGCAATGAGCAGTTCTTC.

The DNA for the CDR3 is TGTGCCAGCAGCTTCCCAGGGGGCTACGAGCAGTACTTC. This translates into CASSFPGGYEQYF. The chain combines TRBV7-9 with TRBJ2-7, with TRBD1 matching 7 bases. Germline CDR1 and CDR2: SEHNR and FQNEAQ (reference sequence). The J segment lost 3 bases and the V segment lost 3 bases, leaving 2 bases of the junction unmatched. This CDR3 contains 13 residues.

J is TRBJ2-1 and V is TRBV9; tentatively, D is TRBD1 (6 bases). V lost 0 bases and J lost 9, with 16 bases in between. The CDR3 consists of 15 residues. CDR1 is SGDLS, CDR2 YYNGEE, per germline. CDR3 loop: CASSVDPSQGGEQFF. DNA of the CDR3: TGTGCCAGCAGCGTAGATCCATCACAGGGTGGTGAGCAGTTCTTC.

CDR3 sequence (DNA): TGTGCCACAGAGGGGAGTTTGAGGACTGAAGCTTTCTTT. Amino acid sequence: CATEGSLRTEAFF. This chain links TRBV10-3 with TRBJ1-1; the D gene is possibly TRBD1 (5 bases). Between the trimmed V and J ends, which lost 10 bases and 5 bases, there was a span of 17 bases. Germline V lookup: CDR1 ENHRY, CDR2 SYGVKD. This CDR3 is built from 13 residues.

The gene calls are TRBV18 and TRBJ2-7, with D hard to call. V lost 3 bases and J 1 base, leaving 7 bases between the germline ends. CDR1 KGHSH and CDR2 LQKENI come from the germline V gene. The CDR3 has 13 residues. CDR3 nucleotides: TGTGCCAGCTCACCTTACAGTTCCTACGAGCAGTACTTC. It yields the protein CASSPYSSYEQYF.

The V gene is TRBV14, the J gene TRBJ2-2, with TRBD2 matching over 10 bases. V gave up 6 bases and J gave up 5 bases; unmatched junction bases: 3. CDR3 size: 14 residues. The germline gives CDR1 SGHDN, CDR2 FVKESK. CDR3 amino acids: CASRRLAGTGELFF. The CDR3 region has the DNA TGTGCCAGCAGACGACTAGCGGGTACCGGGGAGCTGTTTTTT. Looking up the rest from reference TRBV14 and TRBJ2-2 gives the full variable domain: EAGVTQFPSHSVIEKGQTVTLRCDPISGHDNLYWYRRVMGKEIKFLLHFVKESKQDESGMPNNRFLAERTGGTYSTLKVQPAELEDSGVYFCASRRLAGTGELFFGEGSRLTVL.

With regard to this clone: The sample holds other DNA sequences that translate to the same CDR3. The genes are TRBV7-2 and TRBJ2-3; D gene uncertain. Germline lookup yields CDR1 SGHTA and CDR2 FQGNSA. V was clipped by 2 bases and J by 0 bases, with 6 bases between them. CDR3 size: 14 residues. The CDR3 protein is CASSLRRSTDTQYF. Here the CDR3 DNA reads TGTGCCAGCAGCTTACGGCGGAGCACAGATACGCAGTATTTT.

This CDR3 is CAWSVQGKLFF. Written as DNA, the CDR3 is TGTGCCTGGAGTGTACAAGGAAAACTGTTTTTT. The rearrangement joins TRBV30 to TRBJ1-4; D call uncertain. Germline-derived CDR1 and CDR2 are GTSNPN and SVGIG (reference sequence). The CDR3 loop spans 11 amino acids. Deletions cut 0 bases from V and 10 bases from J, with 6 bases between.

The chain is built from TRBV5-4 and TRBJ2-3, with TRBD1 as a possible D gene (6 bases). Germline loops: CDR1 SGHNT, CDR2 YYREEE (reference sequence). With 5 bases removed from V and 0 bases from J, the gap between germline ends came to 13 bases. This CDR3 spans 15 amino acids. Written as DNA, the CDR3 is TGTGCCAGCAGGGCACGGGACAAAAGCACAGATACGCAGTATTTT. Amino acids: CASRARDKSTDTQYF.

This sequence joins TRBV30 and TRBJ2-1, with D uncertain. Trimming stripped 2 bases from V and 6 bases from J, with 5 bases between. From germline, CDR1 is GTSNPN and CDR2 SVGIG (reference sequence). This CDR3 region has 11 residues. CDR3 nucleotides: TGTGCCTGGAGTTGGCTCAATGAGCAGTTCTTC. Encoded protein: CAWSWLNEQFF.

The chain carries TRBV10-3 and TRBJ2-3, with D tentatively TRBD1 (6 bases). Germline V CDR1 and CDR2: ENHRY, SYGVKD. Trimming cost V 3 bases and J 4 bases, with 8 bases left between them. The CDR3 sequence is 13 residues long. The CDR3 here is CAISEQGSDTQYF. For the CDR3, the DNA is TGTGCCATCAGTGAACAGGGCTCAGATACGCAGTATTTT.

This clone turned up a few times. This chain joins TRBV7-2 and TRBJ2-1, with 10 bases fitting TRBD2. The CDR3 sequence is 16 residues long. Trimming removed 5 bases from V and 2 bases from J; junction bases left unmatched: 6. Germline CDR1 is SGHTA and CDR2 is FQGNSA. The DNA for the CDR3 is TGTGCCAGCAGCCCCCCGGGACTAGCGCCCTACAATGAGCAGTTCTTC. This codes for CASSPPGLAPYNEQFF.

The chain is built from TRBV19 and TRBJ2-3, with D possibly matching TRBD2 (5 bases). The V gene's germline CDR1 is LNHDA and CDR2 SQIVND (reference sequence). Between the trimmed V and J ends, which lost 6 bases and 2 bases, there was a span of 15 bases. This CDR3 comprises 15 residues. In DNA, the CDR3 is TGTGCCAGTAGAGGTGGCGGGCGCTACACAGATACGCAGTATTTT. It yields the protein CASRGGGRYTDTQYF.

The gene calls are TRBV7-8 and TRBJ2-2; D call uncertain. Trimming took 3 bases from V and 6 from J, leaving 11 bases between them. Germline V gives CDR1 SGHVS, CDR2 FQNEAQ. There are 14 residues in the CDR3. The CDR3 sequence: CASSLGRLPGELFF. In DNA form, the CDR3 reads TGTGCCAGCAGCTTGGGAAGACTCCCCGGGGAGCTGTTTTTT. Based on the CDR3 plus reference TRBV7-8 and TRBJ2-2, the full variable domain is GAGVSQSPRYKVAKRGQDVALRCDPISGHVSLFWYQQALGQGPEFLTYFQNEAQLDKSGLPSDRFFAERPEGSVSTLKIQRTQQEDSAVYLCASSLGRLPGELFFGEGSRLTVL.

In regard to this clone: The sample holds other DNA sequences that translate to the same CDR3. CDR3: CASSLGISGANVLTF. DNA for the CDR3: TGCGCCAGCAGCTTAGGGATCTCTGGGGCCAACGTCCTGACTTTC. The chain has TRBV5-1 and TRBJ2-6; D uncertain. The CDR3 runs to 15 residues. V was shortened by 2 bases and J by 0 bases, with 6 bases between the two germline ends. Germline V gene sequence: CDR1 SGHRS, CDR2 YFSETQ.

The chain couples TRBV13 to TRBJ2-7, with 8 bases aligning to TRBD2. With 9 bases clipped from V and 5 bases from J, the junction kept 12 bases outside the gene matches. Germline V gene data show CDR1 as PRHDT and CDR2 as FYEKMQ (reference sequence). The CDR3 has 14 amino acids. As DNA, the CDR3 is TGTGCCAGTCGACGCGGGGGGCGCTTCCACGAGCAGTACTTC. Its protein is CASRRGGRFHEQYF.

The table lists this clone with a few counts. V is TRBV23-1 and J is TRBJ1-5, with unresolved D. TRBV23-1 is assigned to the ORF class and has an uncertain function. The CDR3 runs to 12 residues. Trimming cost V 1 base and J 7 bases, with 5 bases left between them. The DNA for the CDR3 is TGCGCCAGCAGTCAATTAGCCCAGCCCCAGCATTTT. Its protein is CASSQLAQPQHF.

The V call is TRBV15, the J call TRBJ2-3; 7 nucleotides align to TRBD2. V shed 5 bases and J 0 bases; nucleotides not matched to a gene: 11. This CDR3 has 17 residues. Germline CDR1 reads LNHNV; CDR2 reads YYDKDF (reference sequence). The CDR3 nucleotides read TGTGCCACCAGCCGACAAGCCGGGAGGACTAGCACAGATACGCAGTATTTT. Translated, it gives CATSRQAGRTSTDTQYF.

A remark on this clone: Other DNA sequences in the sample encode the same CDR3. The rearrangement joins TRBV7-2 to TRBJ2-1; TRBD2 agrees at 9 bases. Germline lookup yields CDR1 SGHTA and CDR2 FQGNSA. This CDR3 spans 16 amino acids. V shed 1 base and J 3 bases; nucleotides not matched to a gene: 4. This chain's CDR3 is CASSLGLAVNYNEQFF. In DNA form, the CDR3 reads TGTGCCAGCAGCTTAGGACTAGCGGTTAACTACAATGAGCAGTTCTTC.

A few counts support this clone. As DNA, the CDR3 is TGTGCCAGCAGCCAAGGTAGCACATACTACAATGAGCAGTTCTTC. This sequence encodes CASSQGSTYYNEQFF. The J gene is TRBJ2-1, the V gene TRBV14; D is uncertain. The CDR3 is made up of 15 amino acids. Germline CDR1 is SGHDN and CDR2 is FVKESK. The V end was cut by 1 base, the J end by 3 bases, with 10 bases between.

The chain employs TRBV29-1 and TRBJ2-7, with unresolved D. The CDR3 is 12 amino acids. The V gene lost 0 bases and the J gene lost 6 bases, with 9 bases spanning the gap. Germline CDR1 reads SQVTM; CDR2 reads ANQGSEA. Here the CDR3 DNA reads TGCAGCGTTGAAGAAAACGGTTTCGAGCAGTACTTC. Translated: CSVEENGFEQYF.

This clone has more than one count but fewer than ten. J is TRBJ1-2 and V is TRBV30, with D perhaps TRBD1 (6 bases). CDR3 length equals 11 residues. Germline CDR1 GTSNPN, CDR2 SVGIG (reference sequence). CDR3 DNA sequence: TGTGGGGTTGGGACACGTTATGGCTACACCTTC. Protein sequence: CGVGTRYGYTF.

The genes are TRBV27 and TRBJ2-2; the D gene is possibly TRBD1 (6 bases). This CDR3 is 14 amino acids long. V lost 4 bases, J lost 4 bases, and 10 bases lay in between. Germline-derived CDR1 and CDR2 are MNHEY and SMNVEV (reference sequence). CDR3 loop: CASSSWGRTGELFF. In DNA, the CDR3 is TGTGCCAGCAGTTCTTGGGGGCGCACCGGGGAGCTGTTTTTT.

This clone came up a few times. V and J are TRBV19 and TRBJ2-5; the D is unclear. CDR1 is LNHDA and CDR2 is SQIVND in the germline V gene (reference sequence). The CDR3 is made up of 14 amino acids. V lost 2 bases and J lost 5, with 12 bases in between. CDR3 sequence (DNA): TGTGCCAGTAGTATATTCGGTAGGACGGAGACCCAGTACTTC. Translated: CASSIFGRTETQYF.

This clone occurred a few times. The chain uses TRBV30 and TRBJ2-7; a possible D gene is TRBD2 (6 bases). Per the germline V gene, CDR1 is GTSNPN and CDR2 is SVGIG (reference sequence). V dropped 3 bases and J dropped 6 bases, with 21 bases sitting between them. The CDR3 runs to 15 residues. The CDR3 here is CAWRGLEPWGVEQYF. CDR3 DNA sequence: TGTGCCTGGAGAGGACTCGAACCTTGGGGGGTCGAGCAGTACTTC.